This T cell receptor (beta chain) was sequenced in a study of blood T cell repertoires in COVID-19. The wider study: The United States, Italy and Spain provided the acute and convalescent COVID-19 samples. Sources were T cells, B-cell-depleted T cells, or PBMCs; the material itself was cDNA or gDNA.

One Seattle source followed patients from active infection through their disease course. This clone came up once. Per the authors' pipeline: Cell counts per sample came from amplifying reference gene primers. The table came from immunoSEQ multiplex PCR; TCRdb's copy has only in-frame clones and leaves some out. V and J calls and clone size are as listed in that table; D and trimming were resolved from the DNA. This table has about 300,000 clones, just under 90% appearing once. This clonotype was sampled from a woman under 40 with COVID-19, enrolled during active disease. Sequences were obtained from peripheral blood.

CDR3 bases: TGTGCCAGCAGCCAAGGATCCAGCGGGGGGCCCGTGGATGAGCAGTTCTTC. Translated, it gives CASSQGSSGGPVDEQFF. The chain employs TRBV3-1 (or the pseudogene TRBV3-2) and TRBJ2-1; TRBD2 matches at 9 bases. The ends lost 1 base at V and 8 bases at J; junction bases unmatched: 12. Per the germline V gene, CDR1 is LGHDT and CDR2 is YNNKEL (reference sequence). The CDR3 is made up of 17 amino acids.